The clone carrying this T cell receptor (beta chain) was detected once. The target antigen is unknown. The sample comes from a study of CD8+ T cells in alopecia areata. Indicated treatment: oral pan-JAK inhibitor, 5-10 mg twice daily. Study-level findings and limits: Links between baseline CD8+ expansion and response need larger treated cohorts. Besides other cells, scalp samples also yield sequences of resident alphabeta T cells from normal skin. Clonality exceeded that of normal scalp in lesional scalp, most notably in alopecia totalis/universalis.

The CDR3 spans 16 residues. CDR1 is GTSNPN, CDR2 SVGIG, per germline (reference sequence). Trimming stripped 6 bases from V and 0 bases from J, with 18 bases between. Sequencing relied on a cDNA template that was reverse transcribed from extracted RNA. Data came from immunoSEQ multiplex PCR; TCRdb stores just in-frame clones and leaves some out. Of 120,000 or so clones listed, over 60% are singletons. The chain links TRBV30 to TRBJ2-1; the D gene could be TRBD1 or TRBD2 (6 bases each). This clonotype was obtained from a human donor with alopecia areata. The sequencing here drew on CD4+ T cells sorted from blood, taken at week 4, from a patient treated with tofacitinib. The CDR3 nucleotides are TGTGCCTGCATACCCGGGGGCACCAGCTCCTACAATGAGCAGTTCTTC. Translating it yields CACIPGGTSSYNEQFF.